This TCR beta chain was sequenced for a study of cytomegalovirus exposure and HLA in healthy donors. Primers: 60 Vbeta forward and 13 Jbeta reverse. Measured with immunoSEQ multiplex PCR; TCRdb has only the in-frame clones, and not every one. The profile covers roughly 180,000 clones, with about three quarters appearing a single time and approximately 1.5% taken by the ten largest. The CDR3 sequence is 15 residues long. Trimming cost V 1 base and J 8 bases, with 17 bases left between them. Germline CDR1 SEHNR, CDR2 FQNEAQ (reference sequence). The sample taken for sequencing was PBMCs. V gene TRBV7-9 combines with J gene TRBJ1-2; the D gene is possibly TRBD1 (5 bases). This receptor was obtained from a man between 18 and 35 years old in good health and CMV-seronegative. The CDR3 region is CASSLVGAGLSGYTF. The CDR3 DNA sequence: TGTGCCAGCAGCTTAGTAGGTGCAGGGTTGTCGGGCTACACCTTC.